This T cell receptor (beta chain) comes out of a study of OX40 agonist ivuxolimab in advanced cancers. Study-level background: Dose-escalation patients suffered from hepatocellular carcinoma, melanoma, renal cell or head and neck cancer.

Germline V gene data show CDR1 as ENHRY and CDR2 as SYGVKD. Germline trimming cut 10 bases from V and 7 bases from J; bases unmatched to any gene: 19. The CDR3 is made up of 15 amino acids. Points from the study as a whole: Certain nonresponding patients likewise had low normalized T-cell clonal expansion.

The assay was immunoSEQ multiplex PCR, and TCRdb's table has in-frame clones only and misses some. The sample has roughly 12,000 clones; about 86% are singletons. It was autoimmune disease history or systemic immunosuppression that excluded patients. Sampling of blood occurred at baseline, cycle 4 day 1, and cycle 7 day 1. Comments on this clone: What it binds is not known.

The chain is built from TRBV10-3 and TRBJ2-7; the match to TRBD1 covers 7 bases. The sequence derives from an adult with an advanced solid tumor such as melanoma, head and neck, liver or kidney cancer. The source material was CD4+ or CD8+ T cells sorted from blood, sampled in a trial of the OX40 agonist ivuxolimab. Here the CDR3 DNA reads TGTGCCAGCCTTCAGGGACAGAACTATGTGGGTGAGCAGTACTTC. It encodes CASLQGQNYVGEQYF.